This T cell receptor (beta chain) originates from a study of T cells after posttransplantation cyclophosphamide. The repertoire was sequenced with immunoSEQ multiplex PCR; TCRdb's copy has only in-frame clones and lacks some. The table lists about 30,000 clones, over 75% of them singletons. Cells defined as naive were viable CD3+CD4+ or CD3+CD8+ and CCR7+CD45RA+CD45RO-CD95-CD27+CD28+. The related graft donor's blood sample was taken on the day of bone marrow donation. As for this clone: Its cognate antigen is unknown.

The study's findings and limits: Blood and skin or GI T cell repertoires showed limited TRB overlap.

Germline loops: CDR1 SGDLS, CDR2 YYNGEE. The CDR3 extends over 16 amino acids. V lost 4 bases and J lost 5; bases outside the gene matches: 9. Sequences were obtained from naive CD4+ T cells sorted from blood. The TCR originated in a man between 25 and 39 years old in good health and a related stem cell transplant donor. The chain combines TRBV9 with TRBJ2-2; 9 bases line up with TRBD1. The CDR3: CASSPETGGSTGELFF. The CDR3 DNA sequence: TGTGCCAGCAGCCCCGAGACAGGGGGGTCAACCGGGGAGCTGTTTTTT.